This T cell receptor (beta chain) was profiled in a study of T cells after yellow fever vaccination. Study-wide context: With SMART-Seq v4 Ultra Low Input, the fractions containing low cell numbers were prepared.

This clonotype was seen only a few times. The antigen is not known. Germline V gene sequence: CDR1 SQVTM, CDR2 ANQGSEA. The CDR3 covers 14 residues. Trimming removed 1 base from V and 0 bases from J, with 4 bases in between. A universal primer site and UMIs were added as TCR cDNA was made by 5'RACE template switching. MiXCR, applied by TCRdb to the 5' RACE reads, yields one record per CDR3 protein. The repertoire consists of 500,000 to 650,000 distinct CDR3 sequences, with roughly 14% occurring once and the leading ten covering about an eighth. Broader study findings: The CD4 and CD8 compartments had a small share of their clonotypes in common. Reappearing after the booster were most of the clones from primary vaccination (almost 97% CD4, 88% CD8).

The TCR comes from a man aged 25-40 years who received the YFV17D yellow fever vaccine. The chain uses TRBV29-1 and TRBJ2-6; no definite D call. Sequencing used PBMCs, obtained on the day of the yellow fever booster vaccination. In DNA, the CDR3 is TGCAGCGTTGAAGGTAGCTCTGGGGCCAACGTCCTGACTTTC. This sequence encodes CSVEGSSGANVLTF.